Listed below are T cell receptor beta chains from one sample, sequenced in a study of spatial heterogeneity in lung cancer. TCRdb reprocessed the 5' RACE reads with MiXCR, giving one entry per CDR3 protein. Seen here are about 2,800 distinct CDR3 sequences, around 8.5% observed once, and the top ten hold 20% to 25%. Sequenced material: normal lung tissue next to the tumor, taken at surgery. The receptors come from a female donor with early-stage non-small cell lung cancer. Each CDR3 is given with its conserved first and last residue. The D gene is left open where the match is weak. Clone size, where shown, is once, few, many, or a class for clones that have expanded.

D gene: TRBD2
clone size: medium-sized
V gene: TRBV14
J gene: TRBJ2-5
CDR3 protein: CASSQRGRQETQYF
CDR3 DNA: TGTGCCAGCAGCCAGCGGGGGAGGCAAGAGACCCAGTACTTC

D gene: TRBD1
clone size: medium-sized
V gene: TRBV12-3/TRBV12-4
J gene: TRBJ2-1
CDR3 protein: CASRTTGGNNEQFF
CDR3 DNA: TGTGCCAGCCGAACCACAGGGGGAAACAATGAGCAGTTCTTC

D gene: NA
clone size: medium-sized
V gene: TRBV7-2
J gene: TRBJ2-3
CDR3 protein: CASTPTGAPTDTQYF
CDR3 DNA: TGTGCCAGCACCCCCACGGGGGCGCCCACAGATACGCAGTATTTT

D gene: NA
clone size: medium-sized
V gene: TRBV7-9
J gene: TRBJ1-3
CDR3 protein: CASSLGGGNTIYF
CDR3 DNA: TGTGCCAGCAGCTTAGGCGGTGGAAACACCATATATTTT

D gene: NA
clone size: many
V gene: TRBV29-1
J gene: TRBJ1-2
CDR3 protein: CRSISPSSYGYTF
CDR3 DNA: TGCAGATCGATCAGCCCCAGCTCCTATGGCTACACCTTC

D gene: TRBD2
clone size: medium-sized
V gene: TRBV11-2
J gene: TRBJ2-2
CDR3 protein: CASSPSGASGRPGELFF
CDR3 DNA: TGTGCCAGCAGCCCGAGTGGGGCTAGCGGGAGGCCCGGGGAGCTGTTTTTT

D gene: NA
clone size: many
V gene: TRBV6-2/TRBV6-3
J gene: TRBJ2-3
CDR3 protein: CASTMDFLLRSDTQYF
CDR3 DNA: TGTGCCAGCACCATGGATTTCCTACTAAGGTCAGATACGCAGTATTTT

D gene: TRBD2
clone size: medium-sized
V gene: TRBV20-1
J gene: TRBJ2-3
CDR3 protein: CSASNFRRGGSTDTQYF
CDR3 DNA: TGCAGTGCTAGTAATTTTCGGCGGGGGGGAAGCACAGATACGCAGTATTTT

D gene: NA
clone size: medium-sized
V gene: TRBV11-2
J gene: TRBJ2-2
CDR3 protein: CASSYSTGSPNTGELFF
CDR3 DNA: TGTGCCAGCAGCTACTCTACGGGCTCCCCGAACACCGGGGAGCTGTTTTTT

D gene: TRBD1
clone size: medium-sized
V gene: TRBV6-5
J gene: TRBJ2-2
CDR3 protein: CASSRRTGRNTGELFF
CDR3 DNA: TGTGCCAGCAGTCGACGGACAGGGAGGAACACCGGGGAGCTGTTTTTT

D gene: NA
clone size: many
V gene: TRBV7-2
J gene: TRBJ1-6
CDR3 protein: CASSLGRAPNSPLHF
CDR3 DNA: TGTGCCAGCAGCTTGGGGCGGGCCCCTAATTCACCCCTCCACTTT

D gene: NA
clone size: medium-sized
V gene: TRBV28
J gene: TRBJ2-2
CDR3 protein: CASSLAAPGELFF
CDR3 DNA: TGTGCCAGCAGTTTAGCGGCCCCCGGGGAGCTGTTTTTT

D gene: NA
clone size: many
V gene: TRBV6-2/TRBV6-3
J gene: TRBJ2-7
CDR3 protein: CASSYRGAGFYEQYF
CDR3 DNA: TGTGCCAGCAGTTACCGGGGGGCAGGCTTCTACGAGCAGTACTTC

D gene: NA
clone size: medium-sized
V gene: TRBV19
J gene: TRBJ2-3
CDR3 protein: CASSGWDSTDTQYF
CDR3 DNA: TGTGCCAGTAGTGGATGGGACAGCACAGATACGCAGTATTTT

D gene: NA
clone size: medium-sized
V gene: TRBV2
J gene: TRBJ2-3
CDR3 protein: CATDRTGTDTQYF
CDR3 DNA: TGTGCCACCGACCGCACGGGCACAGATACGCAGTATTTT

D gene: NA
clone size: NA
V gene: TRBV9
J gene: TRBJ1-2
CDR3 protein: CASSEDVSYGYTF
CDR3 DNA: TGTGCCAGCAGTGAGGACGTGAGCTATGGCTACACCTTC

D gene: NA
clone size: few
V gene: TRBV4-2
J gene: TRBJ1-4
CDR3 protein: CASSQGRGGNEKLFF
CDR3 DNA: TGTGCCAGCAGCCAAGGCAGGGGCGGGAATGAAAAACTGTTTTTT

D gene: NA
clone size: many
V gene: TRBV4-1
J gene: TRBJ2-3
CDR3 protein: CASSQAGRPTDTQYF
CDR3 DNA: TGCGCCAGCAGCCAAGCGGGGCGACCCACAGATACGCAGTATTTT

D gene: NA
clone size: large
V gene: TRBV7-8
J gene: TRBJ1-1
CDR3 protein: CASSFRGKGTEAFF
CDR3 DNA: TGTGCCAGCAGCTTCCGGGGGAAGGGGACTGAAGCTTTCTTT

D gene: NA
clone size: medium-sized
V gene: TRBV7-3
J gene: TRBJ2-5
CDR3 protein: CASSLMPGETQYF
CDR3 DNA: TGTGCCAGCAGCTTAATGCCAGGGGAGACCCAGTACTTC

D gene: NA
clone size: many
V gene: TRBV23-1
J gene: TRBJ2-1
CDR3 protein: CASSLSGAEQFF
CDR3 DNA: TGCGCCAGCAGTCTTAGTGGGGCCGAGCAGTTCTTC

D gene: NA
clone size: NA
V gene: TRBV28
J gene: TRBJ2-7
CDR3 protein: CASIQDYEQYF
CDR3 DNA: TGTGCCAGCATTCAGGACTACGAGCAGTACTTC

D gene: NA
clone size: few
V gene: TRBV7-2
J gene: TRBJ2-5
CDR3 protein: CASSYRDARTQYF
CDR3 DNA: TGTGCCAGCAGCTATCGGGACGCAAGGACCCAGTACTTC

D gene: TRBD2
clone size: many
V gene: TRBV20-1
J gene: TRBJ2-2
CDR3 protein: CSAGLANTGELFF
CDR3 DNA: TGCAGTGCTGGACTAGCGAACACCGGGGAGCTGTTTTTT

D gene: TRBD1
clone size: medium-sized
V gene: TRBV29-1
J gene: TRBJ2-5
CDR3 protein: CSVGGTGRGTQYF
CDR3 DNA: TGCAGCGTTGGTGGGACAGGGCGCGGGACCCAGTACTTC